This T cell receptor (beta chain) was sequenced in a study of shared clonotypes between healthy human individuals. The unsorted PBMC replicate PCRs were performed with roughly 300 ng DNA, around 30,000 T cell genomes. Sequenced by immunoSEQ multiplex PCR; TCRdb stores in-frame clones only, minus some. The sample holds hundreds of thousands of clones, roughly three quarters seen once. V was cut by 3 bases and J by 2 bases, with 10 bases left in between. This CDR3 has 14 amino acids. The V gene's germline CDR1 is SGHRS and CDR2 YFSETQ. The receptor's source is a woman aged 40 to 50 in good health. Some clones in this sample may be carry-over from other donors' samples. The sample was PBMCs. The chain uses TRBV5-1 and TRBJ2-3; D unclear. The CDR3 DNA follows: TGCGCCAGCAGCTCCGGCGGACCCACAGATACGCAGTATTTT. As protein: CASSSGGPTDTQYF.